Presented here are 30 T cell receptor beta chains from one specimen sequenced in a study of T cell repertoires in cytomegalovirus infection. Each CDR3 protein gets one entry after TCRdb re-called the reads with MiXCR. The table includes 300,000 to 400,000 distinct CDR3 sequences, about 29% detected once. Which antigens these TCRs recognize remains unknown. This specimen was cultured PBMCs, taken from culture after CMV antigen stimulation. Source of these receptors: a human donor in good health (CMV status not recorded). Some clones in this sample may be carry-over from other donors' samples.

A few counts support this clonotype. The rearrangement joins TRBV6-2 or TRBV6-3 to TRBJ2-2, with D hard to call. The CDR3 spans 14 residues. V was pared by 5 bases and J by 3 bases, with 10 bases between. CDR1 MNHEY and CDR2 SVGEGT come from the germline V gene. CDR3 DNA: TGTGCCAGCAGTACCGTGATGGACACCGGGGAGCTGTTTTTT. Translation: CASSTVMDTGELFF.

This clonotype was recorded a few times. J is TRBJ1-1 and V is TRBV10-3; 7 bases map to TRBD1. V lost 0 bases, J lost 4 bases, and 8 bases stayed unmatched. The CDR3 has 16 residues. The germline V gene encodes CDR1 ENHRY and CDR2 SYGVKD. The CDR3 is CAISESPGRGITEAFF. The CDR3 bases are TGTGCCATCAGTGAGTCACCGGGCAGGGGGATCACTGAAGCTTTCTTT.

CDR3 loop: CASSPKVRISGNTIYF. CDR3 DNA: TGTGCCAGCAGCCCAAAGGTCAGGATCTCTGGAAACACCATATATTTT. The chain couples TRBV7-6 to TRBJ1-3; D is unclear. Germline lookup yields CDR1 SGHVS and CDR2 FNYEAQ. This CDR3 spans 16 amino acids. V was trimmed by 5 bases and J by 0 bases, leaving 14 bases between them.

In nucleotides, the CDR3 is TGTGCCAGCCGGGGATCGGGCAAGACCCAGTACTTC. Amino acids: CASRGSGKTQYF. The chain combines TRBV7-6 with TRBJ2-5, with D tentatively TRBD2 (5 bases). Deletions cut 8 bases from V and 6 bases from J, with 13 bases between. The CDR3 has 12 amino acids. The germline gives CDR1 SGHVS, CDR2 FNYEAQ.

This sequence joins TRBV2 and TRBJ2-3; 7 bases are shared with TRBD2. The V and J ends lost 6 bases and 0 bases, in that order; junction bases with no gene match: 6. Per the germline V gene, CDR1 is SNHLY and CDR2 is FYNNEI. This CDR3 has 15 residues. In DNA form, the CDR3 reads TGTGCCAGCAGCCTGGGACTACGAAGCACAGATACGCAGTATTTT. This encodes CASSLGLRSTDTQYF.

In this sample, this clonotype turned up a few times. The V call is TRBV28, the J call TRBJ1-5; D unresolved. The CDR3 consists of 12 residues. In germline, CDR1 is MDHEN, CDR2 SYDVKM. V was pared by 6 bases and J by 6 bases, with 9 bases between. CDR3: CASSQTIQPQHF. The CDR3 DNA is TGTGCCAGCAGCCAAACAATTCAGCCCCAGCATTTT.

In this sample, this clonotype turned up many times. V gene TRBV24-1 combines with J gene TRBJ2-7; TRBD1 might be the D (7 bases). CDR3 size: 14 residues. Deletions cut 3 bases from V and 2 bases from J, with 10 bases between. Germline V lookup: CDR1 KGHDR, CDR2 SFDVKD. Here the CDR3 reads CATSDAGQPYEQYF. The CDR3 nucleotides are TGTGCCACCAGTGATGCGGGACAGCCCTACGAGCAGTACTTC.

This clonotype appeared a few times. The CDR3 DNA sequence: TGCAGCGCGCGGGATACGGGACAGGCCCACGAGCAGTACTTC. It codes for CSARDTGQAHEQYF. This rearrangement joins TRBV29-1 to TRBJ2-7, with 8 bases that match TRBD1. With 7 bases clipped from V and 5 bases from J, the junction kept 13 bases outside the gene matches. Germline CDR1 and CDR2: SQVTM and ANQGSEA. This CDR3 contains 14 residues.

In nucleotides, the CDR3 is TGTGCCAGCAGTGAATTGGGGACTAGCGTGAGTGAGCAGTTCTTC. This codes for CASSELGTSVSEQFF. The chain recombines TRBV6-5 with TRBJ2-1; 10 bases map to TRBD2. CDR1 MNHEY and CDR2 SVGAGI come from the germline V gene. The CDR3 consists of 15 residues. The trim removed 5 bases at V and 9 bases at J, leaving 10 bases unmatched.

The chain couples TRBV4-1 to TRBJ2-3, with TRBD2 matching 8 bases. V shed 6 bases and J 3 bases; nucleotides not matched to a gene: 8. CDR3 length equals 15 residues. The germline V gene encodes CDR1 MGHRA and CDR2 YSYEKL. The CDR3 here is CASRSGGPRTDTQYF. The CDR3 DNA follows: TGCGCCAGCAGATCGGGGGGGCCTCGAACAGATACGCAGTATTTT.

This clonotype was seen a few times. This chain uses TRBV20-1 with TRBJ2-5, with D maybe TRBD1 (5 bases). CDR1 is DFQATT, CDR2 SNEGSKA, per germline (reference sequence). This CDR3 region has 16 residues. Between the trimmed V and J ends, which lost 2 bases and 5 bases, there was a span of 21 bases. The CDR3 loop reads CSARPIPGNEVETQYF. Here the CDR3 DNA reads TGCAGTGCTAGACCTATTCCAGGGAACGAAGTGGAGACCCAGTACTTC.

V and J are TRBV9 and TRBJ1-4; D gene ambiguous. Germline values: CDR1 SGDLS, CDR2 YYNGEE. The CDR3 runs to 14 residues. The V end was cut by 0 bases, the J end by 10 bases, with 13 bases between. In nucleotides, the CDR3 is TGTGCCAGCAGCGTAGACGAGACATGGCGAAAACTGTTTTTT. It specifies CASSVDETWRKLFF.

This clonotype was observed a handful of times. The V gene is TRBV6-8, the J gene TRBJ1-1, with 8 bases lining up with TRBD1. This CDR3 comprises 15 residues. CDR1 MNHGY and CDR2 SAAAGT come from the germline V gene. After removal of 4 bases from V and 1 base from J, the junction contained 5 bases not matched to a gene. The CDR3 bases are TGTGCCAGCAGTTTTGACAGGGGAGCGAACACTGAAGCTTTCTTT. This sequence encodes CASSFDRGANTEAFF.

This clonotype was counted only a few times. The chain couples TRBV19 to TRBJ2-7; D might be TRBD1 (6 bases). V was trimmed by 1 base and J by 3 bases, leaving 16 bases between them. Per germline, CDR1 LNHDA and CDR2 SQIVND (reference sequence). The CDR3 covers 16 residues. The CDR3 bases are TGTGCCAGTAGTATAGCAATAAGGCAGGGGTTCTACGAGCAGTACTTC. Translating it yields CASSIAIRQGFYEQYF.

This chain links TRBV4-1 with TRBJ2-7, with a weak D call TRBD2 (6 bases). Germline CDR1 MGHRA, CDR2 YSYEKL. CDR3 length: 13 residues. V was pared by 4 bases and J by 6 bases, with 13 bases between. The CDR3: CASSPHWGGEQYF. CDR3 bases: TGCGCCAGCAGCCCCCATTGGGGAGGCGAGCAGTACTTC.

This clonotype was found a few times. This chain connects TRBV7-3 to TRBJ1-6; possible D gene TRBD1, 5 bases. The V gene's germline CDR1 is SGHTA and CDR2 FQGTGA. The CDR3 length is 15 residues. V lost 6 bases and J lost 9, with 18 bases in between. The CDR3 DNA is TGTGCCAGCAGAGAGGAGGGGACTTTCGGTTCACCCCTCCACTTT. This sequence encodes CASREEGTFGSPLHF.

This chain joins TRBV20-1 and TRBJ2-5; a possible D gene is TRBD2 (7 bases). Between the trimmed V and J ends, which lost 6 bases and 4 bases, there was a span of 18 bases. The CDR3 runs to 14 residues. Germline-derived CDR1 and CDR2 are DFQATT and SNEGSKA (reference sequence). The CDR3, as DNA: TGCAGTGCCCCCCGGGGAGGGACAAGAGAGACCCAGTACTTC. Its protein is CSAPRGGTRETQYF.

V is TRBV19 and J is TRBJ1-2; 7 nucleotides align to TRBD1. The CDR3 has 14 amino acids. In germline, CDR1 is LNHDA, CDR2 SQIVND (reference sequence). The V segment lost 7 bases and the J segment 3 bases; nucleotides outside the gene matches: 8. Written as DNA, the CDR3 is TGTGCCAGTACCATCGTTGACAGGGACTATGGCTACACCTTC. Residues: CASTIVDRDYGYTF.

CDR3 amino acids: CASSLSTGGSQFF. The CDR3 coding sequence is TGTGCCAGCAGCTTATCGACAGGGGGAAGTCAGTTCTTC. This chain joins TRBV11-3 and TRBJ2-1, with 9 bases fitting TRBD1. The CDR3 contains 13 residues. The ends lost 2 bases at V and 13 bases at J; junction bases unmatched: 6. Germline V CDR1 and CDR2: SGHNT, YENEEA.

This clonotype is medium-sized. The J gene is TRBJ2-5, the V gene TRBV7-2; 8 bases match TRBD2. V was clipped by 1 base and J by 4 bases; unmatched bases: 8. CDR1 SGHTA and CDR2 FQGNSA come from the germline V gene. This CDR3 spans 16 amino acids. The CDR3 nucleotides read TGTGCCAGCAGCTTAGTTGGCCGGGGGGGCCGAGAGACCCAGTACTTC. This translates into CASSLVGRGGRETQYF. Based on the CDR3 plus reference TRBV7-2 and TRBJ2-5, the full variable domain is GAGVSQSPSNKVTEKGKDVELRCDPISGHTALYWYRQSLGQGLEFLIYFQGNSAPDKSGLPSDRFSAERTGGSVSTLTIQRTQQEDSAVYLCASSLVGRGGRETQYFGPGTRLLVL.

In its sample, this clonotype was seen a few times. The gene calls are TRBV20-1 and TRBJ2-3, with unresolved D. The germline CDR1 and CDR2 sequences are DFQATT and SNEGSKA (reference sequence). This CDR3 region has 15 residues. Trimming stripped 0 bases from V and 8 bases from J, with 18 bases between. CDR3 residues: CSARDEAPGARTQYF. In nucleotides, the CDR3 is TGCAGTGCTAGAGATGAGGCCCCCGGCGCGCGTACGCAGTATTTT.

This chain links TRBV20-1 with TRBJ2-1; 12 bases agree with TRBD2. The CDR3 is made up of 13 amino acids. The germline CDR1 and CDR2 sequences are DFQATT and SNEGSKA (reference sequence). The trim removed 3 bases at V and 7 bases at J, leaving 1 base unmatched. CDR3 sequence reads: CSARTSGGNEQFF. Written as DNA, the CDR3 is TGCAGTGCTAGGACTAGCGGGGGTAATGAGCAGTTCTTC.

The chain recombines TRBV19 with TRBJ1-2; 9 nucleotides align to TRBD1. In germline, CDR1 is LNHDA, CDR2 SQIVND (reference sequence). The CDR3 contains 16 residues. Trimming took 10 bases from V and 3 from J; bases not matched to a gene: 15. For the CDR3, the DNA is TGTGCCACTCTATTCCCCCCGGGACAGGGTGACTATGGCTACACCTTC. Its translation: CATLFPPGQGDYGYTF.

The CDR3 sequence: CASSSPGGQDTEAFF. CDR3 nucleotides: TGTGCCAGCAGCTCTCCAGGGGGCCAGGACACTGAAGCTTTCTTT. The V call is TRBV7-2, the J call TRBJ1-1; TRBD1 matches 8 bases. The V gene end was trimmed by 4 bases and the J gene end by 3 bases; junction bases not matched to a gene: 7. CDR1 and CDR2 from the germline V gene are SGHTA and FQGNSA. CDR3 size: 15 residues.

There are a few counts of this clonotype. This chain connects TRBV19 to TRBJ1-1; D gene unclear. This CDR3 contains 13 residues. Per germline, CDR1 LNHDA and CDR2 SQIVND (reference sequence). Trimming pared 3 bases from V and 1 base from J, leaving 6 bases between. In DNA, the CDR3 is TGTGCCAGTAGTATCGGGAGGAACACTGAAGCTTTCTTT. This encodes CASSIGRNTEAFF. Supplemented by reference TRBV19 and TRBJ1-1, the full variable domain reads DGGITQSPKYLFRKEGQNVTLSCEQNLNHDAMYWYRQDPGQGLRLIYYSQIVNDFQKGDIAEGYSVSREKKESFPLTVTSAQKNPTAFYLCASSIGRNTEAFFGQGTRLTVV.

This clonotype came up once. V is TRBV2 and J is TRBJ1-5; TRBD1 matches 10 bases. V gave up 4 bases and J gave up 0 bases; unmatched junction bases: 12. This CDR3 spans 19 amino acids. CDR1 is SNHLY, CDR2 FYNNEI, per germline. CDR3 DNA sequence: TGTGCCAGCAGTGCTCCCCCCGGGACAGGGGAATCTAGCAATCAGCCCCAGCATTTT. Translated: CASSAPPGTGESSNQPQHF.

The chain combines TRBV6-5 with TRBJ1-4; 7 bases agree with TRBD1. The CDR3 has 15 amino acids. Germline CDR1 is MNHEY and CDR2 is SVGAGI. The junction had 6 bases not matched to a gene; V was cut back by 3 bases and J by 5 bases. The CDR3 spells CASSYSRQGNEKLFF. As DNA, the CDR3 is TGTGCCAGCAGTTATTCTAGACAGGGAAATGAAAAACTGTTTTTT.

The table lists this clonotype with a few counts. The chain has TRBV11-2 and TRBJ1-1, with 8 bases aligning to TRBD1. Losses at the gene ends were 7 bases for V and 5 bases for J; bases not matched to a gene: 9. Germline values: CDR1 SGHAT, CDR2 FQNNGV. This CDR3 region has 14 residues. The CDR3 sequence is CASNQPGGGTEAFF. As DNA, the CDR3 is TGTGCCAGCAACCAGCCAGGGGGCGGGACTGAAGCTTTCTTT.

This clonotype was seen only once. V is TRBV6-1 and J is TRBJ2-7, with D possibly matching TRBD2 (6 bases). Germline lookup yields CDR1 MNHNS and CDR2 SASEGT. V was shortened by 7 bases and J by 2 bases, with 15 bases between the two germline ends. The CDR3 covers 14 residues. The CDR3 loop is CASTPGLEAYEQYF. CDR3 bases: TGTGCCAGCACTCCGGGACTGGAAGCCTACGAGCAGTACTTC.

This chain connects TRBV29-1 to TRBJ2-1; 8 nucleotides match TRBD1. Germline V gene lookup returns CDR1 SQVTM and CDR2 ANQGSEA. The CDR3 extends over 13 amino acids. With 1 base clipped from V and 9 bases from J, the junction kept 5 bases outside the gene matches. CDR3 amino acids: CSVEGTGYGEQFF. The CDR3 nucleotides are TGCAGCGTTGAAGGGACAGGGTACGGTGAGCAGTTCTTC.